Sequencing of this T cell receptor beta chain was carried out in a study of PD-1 blockade in mismatch repair-deficient tumors. The V and J ends lost 4 bases and 5 bases respectively, with 15 bases between them. Looked up from germline, CDR1 is SGDLS and CDR2 is YYNGEE. The CDR3 has 14 residues. PCR or immunohistochemistry showed mismatch repair deficiency in every enrolled patient. Measured with immunoSEQ multiplex PCR; TCRdb has only the in-frame clones, and not every one. The repertoire holds some 85,000 clones, with roughly 80% as singletons. The sample in question was peripheral blood, obtained 44 weeks after starting pembrolizumab. The clonotype originates from an adult with mismatch repair-deficient cancer. The V call is TRBV9, the J call TRBJ1-1; tentatively, D is TRBD1 (5 bases). This CDR3 reads CASSLTAGGTEAFF. CDR3 nucleotide sequence: TGTGCCAGCAGCTTGACGGCGGGGGGGACTGAAGCTTTCTTT.